Shown below are 24 T cell receptor beta chains from a single sample sequenced in a study of beta chain features in type 1 diabetes (dated by TCRdb to the late 2010s). The library was obtained by the immunoSEQ multiplex PCR assay. The High Capacity cDNA Reverse Transcription Kit was used to reverse transcribe all of the isolated RNA, meaning that expressed TCRB transcripts were what got sequenced. Imported from immuneACCESS, the table was reduced by TCRdb to in-frame sequences with V and J called. These copies leave out some clones; in studies compared against another copy, an unresolved V gene accounts for under half, and the cause of the remainder is not known. Within this sample are about 930,000 clones, with about a sixth of them counted one time only. The ten largest clones represent roughly 0.025% of the sample. Sequencing used naive CD4+ T cells from blood. The cell subset or site tag for this specimen amounts to: true naive CD4+ T cells. The receptors stem from a woman in her late teens or twenties in good health.

The chain recombines TRBV5-1 with TRBJ2-1; D perhaps matches TRBD1 (6 bases). V was pared by 1 base and J by 8 bases, with 10 bases between. From germline, CDR1 is SGHRS and CDR2 YFSETQ. The CDR3 covers 13 residues. The CDR3 coding sequence is TGCGCCAGCAGCTTGCAGGGGTTCGATGAGCAGTTCTTC. It encodes CASSLQGFDEQFF.

The table lists this clone with a few counts. The J gene is TRBJ2-2, the V gene TRBV6-1; possible D gene TRBD1, 6 bases. The CDR3 length is 14 residues. V was shortened by 6 bases and J by 0 bases, with 8 bases between the two germline ends. From germline, CDR1 is MNHNS and CDR2 SASEGT. CDR3 loop: CASSWTANTGELFF. DNA of the CDR3: TGTGCCAGCAGCTGGACAGCGAACACCGGGGAGCTGTTTTTT.

A remark on this clone: The junction departs from germline at one end; a sequencing error may be responsible. The chain is built from TRBV4-2 and TRBJ2-1, with 10 nucleotides matching TRBD2. Germline V gives CDR1 LGHNA, CDR2 YNFKEQ. The CDR3 extends over 15 amino acids. The CDR3 nucleotides read TGTACCAGCAGTCCGCTAGCGGGAGTTCGAATTGAGCAGTTCTTC. It translates to CTSSPLAGVRIEQFF.

The rearrangement joins TRBV11-2 to TRBJ2-7; TRBD2 aligns across 7 bases. This CDR3 spans 16 amino acids. The junction had 6 bases not matched to a gene; V was cut back by 1 base and J by 0 bases. Germline CDR1 and CDR2: SGHAT and FQNNGV. CDR3 amino acids: CASSLGTSVSSYEQYF. The CDR3 DNA sequence: TGTGCCAGCAGCTTAGGTACTAGCGTTAGCTCCTACGAGCAGTACTTC.

This clone was counted a few times. CDR3: CASSILSGEYNEQFF. Here the CDR3 DNA reads TGTGCCAGCAGCATACTAAGCGGGGAGTACAATGAGCAGTTCTTC. V and J are TRBV5-6 and TRBJ2-1; 7 nucleotides agree with TRBD2. V dropped 4 bases and J dropped 4; count of bases not matched to a gene: 8. This CDR3 contains 15 residues. Per the germline V gene, CDR1 is SGHDT and CDR2 is YYEEEE.

The chain is built from TRBV7-2 and TRBJ2-7; the D is unclear. This CDR3 contains 12 residues. From germline, CDR1 is SGHTA and CDR2 FQGNSA. Trimming removed 4 bases at V and 7 bases at J, with 11 bases between. The CDR3 DNA reads as TGTGCCAGCAGCTACGGAAGAGAAGAGCAGTACTTC. Translated, it gives CASSYGREEQYF.

This clone was counted a few times. The chain recombines TRBV5-1 with TRBJ1-4, with D possibly matching TRBD1 (5 bases). V lost 0 bases and J lost 6, with 18 bases in between. The CDR3 contains 17 residues. The germline V gene encodes CDR1 SGHRS and CDR2 YFSETQ. In DNA form, the CDR3 reads TGCGCCAGCAGCTTGGGTCCAACCGGGGCGGAATATGAAAAACTGTTTTTT. Its protein is CASSLGPTGAEYEKLFF.

This sequence joins TRBV21-1 and TRBJ2-2. TRBV21-1 corresponds to a pseudogene. This CDR3 is built from 18 residues. CDR3 nucleotides: TGTGCCAGCAGCAAAAGAGCTCCAAAGGGCCCCGGCACCGGGGAGCTGTTTTTT. Protein sequence: CASSKRAPKGPGTGELFF.

The chain employs TRBV9 and TRBJ1-1; D possibly corresponds to TRBD1 (6 bases). CDR1 and CDR2 from the germline V gene are SGDLS and YYNGEE. The CDR3 contains 14 residues. V shed 4 bases and J shed 1 base, with 11 bases lying between them. CDR3 loop: CASSQTGANTEAFF. The DNA of the CDR3 is TGTGCCAGCAGCCAGACAGGTGCGAACACTGAAGCTTTCTTT.

The V call is TRBV18, the J call TRBJ1-2; 7 positions match TRBD1. The CDR3 spans 16 residues. The junction had 14 bases not matched to a gene; V was cut back by 3 bases and J by 7 bases. Germline values: CDR1 KGHSH, CDR2 LQKENI. CDR3 sequence: CASSPATGTRSLGYTF. The CDR3 nucleotides read TGTGCCAGCTCACCGGCGACAGGGACTAGGTCACTTGGCTACACCTTC.

The chain recombines TRBV7-2 with TRBJ2-3; 11 nucleotides agree with TRBD2. Trimming at V came to 4 bases and at J to 0 bases, leaving 6 bases not matched to a gene. From germline, CDR1 is SGHTA and CDR2 FQGNSA. CDR3 length: 17 amino acids. The CDR3 bases are TGTGCCAGCAGCTCCTCCGGGACTAGCGGTAGCACAGATACGCAGTATTTT. Translating gives CASSSSGTSGSTDTQYF.

This clone was found a few times. The chain is built from TRBV6-6 and TRBJ2-3; D may match TRBD1 or TRBD2 (6 bases each). V was trimmed by 5 bases and J by 3 bases, leaving 9 bases between them. The CDR3 length is 13 residues. Germline V gene data show CDR1 as MNHNY and CDR2 as SVGAGI (reference sequence). The CDR3, as DNA: TGTGCCAGCAGTAGGGGGACTACAGATACGCAGTATTTT. Encoded protein: CASSRGTTDTQYF.

The chain uses TRBV7-8 and TRBJ2-3; D might be TRBD2 (5 bases). CDR3 length equals 13 residues. CDR1 is SGHVS, CDR2 FQNEAQ, per germline. Trimming cost V 10 bases and J 2 bases, with 13 bases left between them. This chain's CDR3 is CATGNSHTDTQYF. The CDR3 DNA sequence: TGTGCCACGGGGAACAGCCACACAGATACGCAGTATTTT.

This chain uses TRBV4-2 with TRBJ2-1; 11 nucleotides agree with TRBD2. The CDR3 sequence is 18 residues long. Germline loops: CDR1 LGHNA, CDR2 YNFKEQ. V lost 5 bases and J lost 7; bases outside the gene matches: 16. The CDR3 protein is CASSLGTSGSSGRNEQFF. The DNA of the CDR3 is TGTGCCAGCAGCTTAGGTACTAGCGGGAGTTCCGGTAGGAATGAGCAGTTCTTC.

In its sample, this clone was seen a few times. J is TRBJ2-5 and V is TRBV5-1; D is possibly TRBD1 (6 bases). This CDR3 has 14 amino acids. The V end was cut by 3 bases, the J end by 5 bases, with 14 bases between. Per the germline V gene, CDR1 is SGHRS and CDR2 is YFSETQ. The DNA of the CDR3 is TGCGCCAGCAGCTGGGGCGACCAGGGGGAGACCCAGTACTTC. It codes for CASSWGDQGETQYF.

This clone was found a few times. The chain couples TRBV4-3 to TRBJ2-2; 10 nucleotides agree with TRBD1. Germline loops: CDR1 LGHNA, CDR2 YSLEER. This CDR3 has 15 amino acids. The V segment lost 1 base and the J segment 4 bases; nucleotides outside the gene matches: 0. The chain's CDR3 is CASSQGTGGTGELFF. In nucleotides, the CDR3 is TGCGCCAGCAGCCAAGGGACAGGGGGCACCGGGGAGCTGTTTTTT.

This chain joins TRBV19 and TRBJ1-1; 10 nucleotides line up with TRBD1. The CDR3 consists of 16 residues. Germline loops: CDR1 LNHDA, CDR2 SQIVND (reference sequence). Trimming took 5 bases from V and 4 from J; bases not matched to a gene: 10. As DNA, the CDR3 is TGTGCCAGTAGTCGGCCGGGACAGGGGTATGTCACTGAAGCTTTCTTT. The encoded protein is CASSRPGQGYVTEAFF.

This clone occurred a few times. The chain carries TRBV5-1 and TRBJ2-1; TRBD1 or TRBD2 may be the D gene (5 bases each). CDR3 size: 14 residues. CDR1 is SGHRS and CDR2 is YFSETQ in the germline V gene. Between the trimmed V and J ends, which lost 2 bases and 5 bases, there was a span of 11 bases. The CDR3 nucleotides read TGCGCCAGCAGCTTAATGGGACGAGACAATGAGCAGTTCTTC. This codes for CASSLMGRDNEQFF.

V is TRBV5-1 and J is TRBJ1-2, with 8 bases identical to TRBD1. The germline V gene has CDR1 SGHRS and CDR2 YFSETQ. V was pared by 2 bases and J by 2 bases, with 5 bases of the junction left unmatched. The CDR3 contains 15 residues. Written as DNA, the CDR3 is TGCGCCAGCAGCTTCGGACAGGGCGGCAACTATGGCTACACCTTC. Translating it yields CASSFGQGGNYGYTF.

This clone was seen only a few times. The rearrangement uses TRBV9 and TRBJ2-1; D is ambiguous. Deletions cut 1 base from V and 2 bases from J, with 10 bases between. Germline V gene data show CDR1 as SGDLS and CDR2 as YYNGEE. The CDR3 loop spans 15 amino acids. The CDR3 nucleotides are TGTGCCAGCAGCGTATCCGGCATGCCCTACAATGAGCAGTTCTTC. Its protein product is CASSVSGMPYNEQFF.

This chain links TRBV7-2 with TRBJ1-3; D is undetermined. Looked up from germline, CDR1 is SGHTA and CDR2 is FQGNSA. The CDR3 loop spans 12 amino acids. V shed 3 bases and J shed 6 bases, with 6 bases lying between them. The CDR3 loop reads CASSLIVNTIYF. The CDR3, as DNA: TGTGCCAGCAGCTTGATCGTAAACACCATATATTTT.

In its sample, this clone was seen a few times. This sequence joins TRBV4-3 and TRBJ2-2; no reliable D call. V shed 3 bases and J shed 0 bases, with 8 bases lying between them. CDR1 and CDR2 (germline): LGHNA, YSLEER. The CDR3 extends over 15 amino acids. CDR3: CASSQVESNTGELFF. CDR3 bases: TGCGCCAGCAGCCAGGTGGAGTCGAACACCGGGGAGCTGTTTTTT.

This chain joins TRBV21-1 and TRBJ2-1; the D call TRBD2 from the table was never checked on the DNA. TRBV21-1 is marked as a pseudogene. CDR3 length: 15 amino acids. The CDR3 region has the DNA TGTGCCAGCAGAATCCCGGGACTCTTTAAAAATGAGCAGTTCTTC. This codes for CASRIPGLFKNEQFF.

The V and J genes are TRBV7-2 and TRBJ2-7; a possible D gene is TRBD2 (6 bases). The CDR3 loop spans 15 amino acids. Germline CDR1 reads SGHTA; CDR2 reads FQGNSA. V gave up 5 bases and J gave up 5 bases, with 19 bases separating them. As DNA, the CDR3 is TGTGCCAGCAGCAAATCAGGTCGGGAGTGGAACGAGCAGTACTTC. It yields the protein CASSKSGREWNEQYF.